These T cell receptor beta chains were read from a single sample in a study of cytomegalovirus exposure and HLA in healthy donors. Here immunoSEQ multiplex PCR was the method, and the copy in TCRdb shows in-frame clones only, minus some. The sample has over 100,000 clones, approximately 78% seen once; the top ten hold roughly 23%. What was sequenced was PBMCs. The receptors were gathered from a man aged 25-40 years in good health and CMV-seropositive. CDR3s include the opening cysteine and the closing phenylalanine or tryptophan.

V: TRBV19
J: TRBJ2-3
CDR3: CASSMRRGPKDTQYF

V: TRBV7-8
J: TRBJ2-5
CDR3: CASSPDRQETQYF

V: TRBV5-1
J: TRBJ2-7
CDR3: CASSLEGDSGSYEQYF

V: TRBV7-6
J: TRBJ1-2
CDR3: CASSRTGEGDYGYTF

V: TRBV5-1
J: TRBJ2-3
CDR3: CASRLAGLDTQYF

V: TRBV7-9
J: TRBJ1-2
CDR3: CASSRRTYGYTF

V: TRBV7-9
J: TRBJ1-1
CDR3: CASSTPGTAGTEAFF

V: TRBV18
J: TRBJ1-1
CDR3: CASSPLPQNTEAFF

V: TRBV2
J: TRBJ1-3
CDR3: CASNPPGSGNTIYF

V: TRBV28
J: TRBJ1-3
CDR3: CASSPTAGNTIYF

V: TRBV18
J: TRBJ2-5
CDR3: CASSRGQGASETQYF

V: TRBV5-1
J: TRBJ1-1
CDR3: CASSWGQLNTEAFF

V: TRBV6-1
J: TRBJ1-4
CDR3: CASSLDRHIGKLFF

V: TRBV5-4
J: TRBJ2-5
CDR3: CASPGGTGEGRETQYF

V: TRBV7-2
J: TRBJ1-5
CDR3: CASSLYRQPQHF

V: TRBV11-3
J: TRBJ2-1
CDR3: CASSPRGGLYNEQFF

V: TRBV6-1
J: TRBJ1-1
CDR3: CASRGGQVGTEAFF

V: TRBV15
J: TRBJ1-6
CDR3: CATSRDLFGDRDNSPLHF

V: TRBV29-1
J: TRBJ1-1
CDR3: CSVALGGTYTEAFF

V: TRBV27
J: TRBJ1-1
CDR3: CASSLWGVAGTEAFF

V: TRBV28
J: TRBJ1-5
CDR3: CASRRGQEDQPQHF

V: TRBV29-1
J: TRBJ2-7
CDR3: CSVDRGPYEQYF

V: TRBV4-1
J: TRBJ2-1
CDR3: CASSLLQGSEQFF

V: TRBV7-9
J: TRBJ2-5
CDR3: CASSAKVRGSRRETQYF

V: TRBV4-1
J: TRBJ2-1
CDR3: CASSPGQPGAYNEQFF

V: TRBV5-1
J: TRBJ2-1
CDR3: CASSLSGSSYNEQFF

V: TRBV5-1
J: TRBJ2-3
CDR3: CASSLRELMADTQYF

V: TRBV5-1
J: TRBJ2-1
CDR3: CASSFSPAGVDNEQFF

V: TRBV10-3
J: TRBJ2-7
CDR3: CAISASEDLGYQQYF

V: TRBV28
J: TRBJ1-1
CDR3: CASSLSQNTEAFF

V: TRBV2
J: TRBJ1-1
CDR3: CASLRDRGNTEAFF

V: TRBV6-1
J: TRBJ2-3
CDR3: CASSEGTSGSVLPFPDTQYF

V: TRBV11-2
J: TRBJ2-7
CDR3: CASSSQQGSSYEQYF

V: TRBV30
J: TRBJ2-1
CDR3: CAWSTQFPNEQFF

V: TRBV7-3
J: TRBJ2-2
CDR3: CASSPVPPTGGINTGELFF

V: TRBV6-5
J: TRBJ1-6
CDR3: CASSPRQSSSPLHF

V: TRBV7-2
J: TRBJ2-1
CDR3: CASSPDRERQFF

V: TRBV19
J: TRBJ1-5
CDR3: CASNGRAYSNQPQHF

V: TRBV27
J: TRBJ1-4
CDR3: CASSWTATNEKLFF

V: TRBV5-1
J: TRBJ2-1
CDR3: CASSFARGTSYNEQFF

V: TRBV28
J: TRBJ1-1
CDR3: CASSSPYRGDENTEAFF

V: TRBV5-1
J: TRBJ1-6
CDR3: CASSLDAGGSPLHF

V: TRBV6-1
J: TRBJ2-1
CDR3: CASSEAAGGINEQFF

V: TRBV7-2
J: TRBJ1-5
CDR3: CASSRRQGNQPQHF

V: TRBV6-4
J: TRBJ2-2
CDR3: CASSLNTGELFF

V: TRBV6-1
J: TRBJ1-3
CDR3: CASSVRGSGNTIYF

V: TRBV5-1
J: TRBJ2-3
CDR3: CASSSYGTSGTDTQYF

V: TRBV5-8
J: TRBJ1-1
CDR3: CASSLYSTNTEAFF

V: TRBV12-5
J: TRBJ2-5
CDR3: CASGGDPAGGGKETQYF

V: TRBV6-1
J: TRBJ1-2
CDR3: CASSAADSIVRYTF

V: TRBV4-1
J: TRBJ1-4
CDR3: CASSQVDRYNEKLFF

V: TRBV28
J: TRBJ1-5
CDR3: CASSLPLYQPQHF

V: TRBV5-1
J: TRBJ1-3
CDR3: CASTGSGNTIYF

V: TRBV5-1
J: TRBJ1-1
CDR3: CASSLFGVPNTEAFF

V: TRBV6-1
J: TRBJ1-1
CDR3: CASSEDRAGIAEAFF

V: TRBV5-1
J: TRBJ2-1
CDR3: CASSGLAGHNEQFF

V: TRBV6-5
J: TRBJ1-2
CDR3: CASSYVGYGYTF

V: TRBV28
J: TRBJ1-2
CDR3: CASSPPATTGGYGYTF

V: TRBV5-4
J: TRBJ1-5
CDR3: CASSSDRAQPQHF